This TCR beta chain was profiled in a study of identical twins. The CDR3 runs 14 residues. V shed 0 bases and J shed 9 bases, with 13 bases lying between them. CDR1 is SGHRS and CDR2 is YFSETQ in the germline V gene. This clonotype was seen more than once but under ten times. Its specificity is unknown. Study-wide results and caveats: Models predicted less out-of-frame TCR alpha sharing in monozygotic twins than was found. The more abundant beta clonotypes in cord blood had fewer insertions, and memory repertoires did not show this.

cDNA carried unique molecular identifiers, and a universal primer site was added by template switching. TCRdb reprocessed the 5' RACE reads via MiXCR and lists one record per CDR3 protein. The data show 1.5 million to 2 million distinct CDR3 sequences, 25% to 35% seen once. This rearrangement joins TRBV5-1 to TRBJ2-4; tentatively, D is TRBD2 (5 bases). What was sequenced was cord blood. This TCR was sampled from a newborn girl in good health. The CDR3 region is CASSLEGRRGIQYF. CDR3 DNA: TGCGCCAGCAGCTTGGAAGGGAGACGGGGCATTCAGTACTTC.